This TCR beta chain was observed in a study of blood T cell repertoires in COVID-19 (dated by TCRdb to 2020 to 2022). At the level of the whole study: Collaborator samples came from the United States, Italy and Spain and covered acute and convalescent phases of COVID-19. The material from the prospective study consisted of cDNA or gDNA derived from T cells, B-cell-depleted T cells, or PBMCs. Deeply sampled blood TCRbeta repertoires from subjects exposed to, actively infected with, or recovered from COVID-19 were included in the dataset. The repertoires were made available in a free public database intended to serve as a resource for research on the immune response to SARS-CoV-2. Samples came from the ongoing ImmuneRACE study (first 160 participants) plus 1,254 subjects from 6 global collaborators. Nearly every sample came with metadata listing a de-identified subject ID, COVID-19 status, age in years and sex. Where available, HLA class I and class II types were taken from metadata supplied by the sample provider and were not determined by assay-based typing.

One collaborating source in Seattle enrolled patients while the patients were actively infected and followed the patients over time throughout the course of disease. The collaborating institutions used their own protocols to collect whole blood in K2EDTA tubes. For TCRbeta analysis, collaborators shipped samples in one of three forms: frozen whole blood, isolated PBMCs, or DNA extracted from either of those sample types. The CDR3 starts with the cysteine, ends with the phenylalanine, and has 16 residues. Only the CDR3 DNA stays, 48 bases, in frame from base 1. Per the germline V gene, MRHNA is the CDR1 and SNTAGT is the CDR2. V is clipped by 3 bases and J by 1 base, and the sequence between their germline boundaries is 15 bases long. This clone was seen once. Its antigen is not yet known. No base-level quality is on record; no much larger clone is a single base apart. What the study reported, not specific to this receptor: The amount of clinical and demographic metadata varied by source and participant and was provided uncurated.

The immunoSEQ Assay, a bias-controlled multiplex PCR, was used to amplify TCRbeta CDR3 regions from genomic DNA. The authors' pipeline ran thus. Nucleated cell counts per sample were estimated from amplification of reference gene primers within the assay. To quantify the absolute abundance of each unique TCRbeta CDR3 rearrangement, sequence reads were collapsed and filtered. For each sample, productive Simpson clonality was calculated as the square root of Simpson's diversity index over productive rearrangements. Held by TCRdb, this immuneACCESS table contains in-frame sequences only and omits some clones. Under half of the omission traces to an unresolved V gene where checked; the cause of the rest is unknown. V and J calls and clone size are those listed in that table; D and trimming were worked out from the DNA. The sample includes around 320,000 clones, with 85% to 90% observed a single time. The ten largest clones capture 11% of the sample.

The origin of this receptor is a woman aged 25 to 39 with COVID-19, enrolled during active disease. Material for sequencing was peripheral blood. The chain joins TRBV6-4 to TRBJ1-1; the best D guess is TRBD1, with 6 bases matching. The DNA sequence is given as TGTGCCAGCAGTGATTCGGACAGCTCTCGGAACACTGAAGCTTTCTTT. This yields the protein CASSDSDSSRNTEAFF.